This TCR beta chain was observed in a study of CD8+ T cells in alopecia areata. Across the study: Treated patients took oral tofacitinib at 5 to 10 mg twice daily.

It was cDNA, reverse transcribed from extracted RNA, that served as the sequencing template. Clones were read by immunoSEQ multiplex PCR, and TCRdb kept only the in-frame ones, dropping some. This table has about 210,000 clones, under 75% appearing once. Worth noting for this clone: Its antigen is as yet unknown.

Treatment: oral pan-JAK inhibitor, 5-10 mg twice daily. Germline CDR1 and CDR2: MNHEY and SMNVEV (reference sequence). The CDR3 length is 13 residues. Trimming cost V 3 bases and J 6 bases, with 9 bases left between them. General study results and limits: Links between baseline CD8+ expansion and response need larger treated cohorts. Patients shared TCRs less clearly than mice did, possibly for HLA-related reasons. Scalp lesions, especially in alopecia totalis/universalis, had higher clonality than normal scalp.

The sequences come from CD4+ T cells sorted from blood, collected at week 4, from a patient treated with tofacitinib. The TCR originated in a human donor with alopecia areata. V and J are TRBV27 and TRBJ1-5, with TRBD1 as a possible D gene (5 bases). The CDR3 DNA sequence: TGTGCCAGCAGTTTTTCGAGGGGTCAGCCCCAGCATTTT. This translates into CASSFSRGQPQHF.